This TCR beta chain was recovered during a study of patients and donors after allogeneic stem cell transplantation. Germline V gene lookup returns CDR1 SGHTA and CDR2 FQGNSA. With V trimmed by 5 bases and J by 6 bases, 7 bases remained unmatched. There are 15 residues in the CDR3. This clonotype occurred a few times. TCRdb recomputed calls from the RT-PCR reads with MiXCR, one row per CDR3 protein. The data show about 960,000 distinct CDR3 sequences, with 15% to 20% seen just once and 5% to 6.5% held by the top ten. This receptor was obtained from a human donor who was either an allogeneic HSCT recipient or a stem cell or donor lymphocyte infusion donor (not recorded which). It is not recorded whose cells these are; they may come from a transplant donor. The source material was blood, either unsorted or a sorted T cell fraction (not recorded which). V usage is TRBV7-2 and J usage is TRBJ2-2; 9 bases fit TRBD2. The CDR3: CASSEGLASPGELFF. The CDR3 DNA is TGTGCCAGCAGCGAAGGACTAGCGAGTCCCGGGGAGCTGTTTTTT.